One and the same sample provided the 9 T cell receptor beta chains below, sequenced in a study of blood T cell repertoires in COVID-19. The table came from immunoSEQ multiplex PCR; TCRdb's copy has only in-frame clones and leaves some out. Among 220,000 or so clones listed, around 89% were seen once. The source material was PBMCs or T cells enriched from blood (not recorded which). The origin of the receptors is a man aged 30 to 39 who had been exposed to COVID-19.

Here the CDR3 reads CASSLATGLGQPQHF. Written as DNA, the CDR3 is TGTGCCAGCAGCTTGGCGACAGGGTTGGGACAGCCCCAGCATTTT. V is TRBV5-6 and J is TRBJ1-5; 7 bases line up with TRBD1. In germline, CDR1 is SGHDT, CDR2 YYEEEE. The length of the CDR3 is 15 residues. After removal of 0 bases from V and 7 bases from J, the junction contained 7 bases not matched to a gene. Complete variable domain (other parts from reference TRBV5-6 and TRBJ1-5): DAGVTQSPTHLIKTRGQQVTLRCSPKSGHDTVSWYQQALGQGPQFIFQYYEEEERQRGNFPDRFSGHQFPNYSSELNVNALLLGDSALYLCASSLATGLGQPQHFGDGTRLSIL.

This sequence joins TRBV5-1 and TRBJ2-2; 8 bases are shared with TRBD1. The CDR3 is 15 amino acids. Per the germline V gene, CDR1 is SGHRS and CDR2 is YFSETQ. With V trimmed by 6 bases and J by 4 bases, 8 bases remained unmatched. CDR3 DNA sequence: TGCGCCAGCAAAAGTGCAGGGGGCTTCACCGGGGAGCTGTTTTTT. Amino acids: CASKSAGGFTGELFF.

V usage is TRBV5-4 and J usage is TRBJ1-4; D remains unclear. The CDR3 extends over 13 amino acids. CDR1 SGHNT and CDR2 YYREEE come from the germline V gene (reference sequence). Trimming took off 0 bases at V and 7 bases at J, with 7 bases between the two ends. CDR3 DNA: TGTGCCAGCAGCTTGGGGGGAGGTGAAAAACTGTTTTTT. Translating it yields CASSLGGGEKLFF.

V gene TRBV24-1 combines with J gene TRBJ1-5; TRBD1 aligns across 8 bases. The trim removed 3 bases at V and 6 bases at J, leaving 12 bases unmatched. Germline lookup yields CDR1 KGHDR and CDR2 SFDVKD. This CDR3 is 17 amino acids long. The chain's CDR3 is CATSDPLYRGNRQPQHF. The CDR3 coding sequence is TGTGCCACCAGTGATCCTCTTTACAGGGGGAATCGTCAGCCCCAGCATTTT.

This clone was counted a single time. This sequence joins TRBV15 and TRBJ1-2; no clear D. Germline V gene lookup returns CDR1 LNHNV and CDR2 YYDKDF (reference sequence). The CDR3 loop spans 13 amino acids. V was pared by 0 bases and J by 7 bases, with 9 bases between. DNA for the CDR3: TGTGCCACCAGCAGAGATCGCGGTGTTGGCTACACCTTC. Amino acid sequence: CATSRDRGVGYTF.

The gene calls are TRBV2 and TRBJ1-2; D unresolved. CDR1 is SNHLY, CDR2 FYNNEI, per germline. Trimming left V 1 base short and J 6 bases short, with 15 bases between. This CDR3 is built from 15 residues. The CDR3 region is CASSEVAGGSDGYTF. The CDR3, as DNA: TGTGCCAGCAGTGAAGTAGCAGGCGGGTCGGATGGCTACACCTTC.

Only one count was recorded for this clone. CDR3 DNA sequence: TGCGCCAGCAGCTTTTATGGGGGGACTGAGGGCTACACCTTC. Amino acid sequence: CASSFYGGTEGYTF. J is TRBJ1-2 and V is TRBV5-1; a possible D gene is TRBD1 (5 bases). The germline V gene encodes CDR1 SGHRS and CDR2 YFSETQ. The V end lost 2 bases, the J end lost 8 bases, and 16 bases lay between the germline ends. The CDR3 loop spans 14 amino acids. The full variable domain, rest sourced from reference TRBV5-1 and TRBJ1-2, is KAGVTQTPRYLIKTRGQQVTLSCSPISGHRSVSWYQQTPGQGLQFLFEYFSETQRNKGNFPGRFSGRQFSNSRSEMNVSTLELGDSALYLCASSFYGGTEGYTFGSGTRLTVV.

The chain carries TRBV5-1 and TRBJ2-5; a weak D match, TRBD2 (6 bases). Germline CDR1 is SGHRS and CDR2 is YFSETQ. This CDR3 contains 15 residues. Trimming cost V 0 bases and J 5 bases, with 14 bases left between them. The CDR3 DNA is TGCGCCAGCAGCTTGGCGGGCGGGGTGGATGAGACCCAGTACTTC. Its translation: CASSLAGGVDETQYF.

In DNA, the CDR3 is TGTGCCAGCAGCCAAACCATCGGGAACTATGGCTACACCTTC. Protein: CASSQTIGNYGYTF. V gene TRBV14 combines with J gene TRBJ1-2, with D hard to call. This CDR3 comprises 14 residues. V was cut by 2 bases and J by 2 bases, with 9 bases left in between. Looked up from germline, CDR1 is SGHDN and CDR2 is FVKESK.